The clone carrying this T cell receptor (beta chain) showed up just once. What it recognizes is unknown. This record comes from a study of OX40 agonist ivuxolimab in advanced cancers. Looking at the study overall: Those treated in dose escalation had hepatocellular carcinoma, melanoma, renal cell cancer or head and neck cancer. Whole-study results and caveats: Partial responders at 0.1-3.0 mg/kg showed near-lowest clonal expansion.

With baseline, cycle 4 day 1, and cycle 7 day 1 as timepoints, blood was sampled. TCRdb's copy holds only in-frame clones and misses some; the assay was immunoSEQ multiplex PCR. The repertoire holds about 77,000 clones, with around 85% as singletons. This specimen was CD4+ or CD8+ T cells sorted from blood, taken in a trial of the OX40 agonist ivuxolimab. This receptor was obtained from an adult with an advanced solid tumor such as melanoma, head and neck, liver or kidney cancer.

This CDR3 reads CASGAGGFGNQPQHF. The CDR3 region has the DNA TGTGCTAGTGGCGCCGGAGGTTTTGGCAATCAGCCCCAGCATTTT. The V and J genes are TRBV12-5 and TRBJ1-5; D is undetermined. Germline V gives CDR1 LGHNT, CDR2 FRNRAP. The length of the CDR3 is 15 residues. Trimming pared 6 bases from V and 2 bases from J, leaving 14 bases between.